One and the same sample provided the 14 T cell receptor beta chains below, sequenced in a study of shared clonotypes between healthy human individuals. Only in-frame clones appear in the TCRdb table, and some are missing; sequencing was by immunoSEQ multiplex PCR. Of about 340,000 clones in the sample, about 73% were seen once. The sequencing input was memory CD4+ T cells sorted from blood. The subset is: CD45RA-negative fraction. These receptors came from a young man in good health.

This sequence joins TRBV7-9 and TRBJ2-3, with no clear D. Trimming left V 7 bases short and J 5 bases short, with 7 bases between. CDR1 is SEHNR and CDR2 is FQNEAQ in the germline V gene (reference sequence). This CDR3 region has 11 residues. CDR3 sequence reads: CASMVRDTQYF. The CDR3 nucleotides read TGTGCCAGCATGGTTCGAGATACGCAGTATTTT.

The chain joins TRBV7-9 to TRBJ1-4; D is unclear. Germline V gives CDR1 SEHNR, CDR2 FQNEAQ (reference sequence). The CDR3 loop spans 13 amino acids. The V end lost 5 bases, the J end lost 5 bases, and 9 bases lay between the germline ends. CDR3 coding DNA: TGTGCCAGCAGCAACTCGCAAAATGAAAAACTGTTTTTT. The encoded protein is CASSNSQNEKLFF.

Only a few counts were recorded for this clone. The DNA is omitted, as the CDR3 cannot be located on it reliably, and the CDR3 follows TCRdb's listing. The chain joins TRBV27 to TRBJ2-7; the table's D call TRBD1 went unverified against the DNA. The CDR3 length equals 14 residues, ends included. Germline CDR1 reads MNHEY; CDR2 reads SMNVEV (reference sequence). The CDR3 sequence is CASSSSDREVEQYF.

This clone turned up a few times. The J gene is TRBJ2-1, the V gene TRBV5-1; D gene uncertain. V lost 0 bases, J lost 5 bases, and 9 bases lay in between. This CDR3 is 14 amino acids long. Germline values: CDR1 SGHRS, CDR2 YFSETQ. CDR3 DNA: TGCGCCAGCAGCTTGGGAGACTTAAACAATGAGCAGTTCTTC. It is translated as CASSLGDLNNEQFF.

The chain has TRBV7-9 and TRBJ1-4, with D perhaps matching TRBD1 (6 bases). With 2 bases removed from V and 4 bases from J, the gap between germline ends came to 11 bases. Germline values: CDR1 SEHNR, CDR2 FQNEAQ (reference sequence). This CDR3 spans 15 amino acids. CDR3 amino acids: CASSLRGQLNEKLFF. DNA of the CDR3: TGTGCCAGCAGCTTACGGGGGCAGCTTAATGAAAAACTGTTTTTT. The whole variable domain, filled in from reference TRBV7-9 and TRBJ1-4, reads DTGVSQNPRHKITKRGQNVTFRCDPISEHNRLYWYRQTLGQGPEFLTYFQNEAQLEKSRLLSDRFSAERPKGSFSTLEIQRTEQGDSAMYLCASSLRGQLNEKLFFGSGTQLSVL.

This clone showed up just a few times. V and J are TRBV2 and TRBJ1-1; D not certain. The germline V gene has CDR1 SNHLY and CDR2 FYNNEI. The CDR3 runs 13 residues. CDR3 region: CALRGGMNTEAFF. The CDR3 coding sequence is TGTGCTCTGCGCGGAGGGATGAACACTGAAGCTTTCTTT. Together with reference TRBV2 and TRBJ1-1, the CDR3 gives the full variable domain: EPEVTQTPSHQVTQMGQEVILRCVPISNHLYFYWYRQILGQKVEFLVSFYNNEISEKSEIFDDQFSVERPDGSNFTLKIRSTKLEDSAMYFCALRGGMNTEAFFGQGTRLTVV.

This clone was recorded a few times. The V and J genes are TRBV20-1 and TRBJ2-7, with unresolved D. CDR3 size: 11 residues. Germline loops: CDR1 DFQATT, CDR2 SNEGSKA (reference sequence). Trimming cost V 1 base and J 7 bases, with 8 bases left between them. The CDR3 reads CSARASVEQYF. Written as DNA, the CDR3 is TGCAGTGCTAGAGCCAGTGTTGAGCAGTACTTC.

This chain joins TRBV29-1 and TRBJ2-5; TRBD1 agrees at 7 bases. Trimming removed 6 bases from V and 1 base from J; junction bases left unmatched: 5. CDR1 and CDR2 (germline): SQVTM, ANQGSEA. There are 13 residues in the CDR3. The CDR3 loop reads CSVGQVLQETQYF. The CDR3 DNA reads as TGCAGCGTCGGACAGGTCCTCCAAGAGACCCAGTACTTC.

As concerns this clone: In the same sample, other DNA sequences code for this CDR3. The CDR3 DNA sequence: TGCAGTGCTAGACGGGGGGATACGCAGTATTTT. This encodes CSARRGDTQYF. The chain employs TRBV20-1 and TRBJ2-3; weak D call: TRBD2 (6 bases). Germline values: CDR1 DFQATT, CDR2 SNEGSKA (reference sequence). The CDR3 spans 11 residues. V was shortened by 2 bases and J by 6 bases, with 6 bases between the two germline ends.

In this sample, this clone turned up a few times. The chain employs TRBV2 and TRBJ1-2; D gene ambiguous. The germline V and J ends were trimmed by 2 bases and 5 bases, with 15 bases remaining between them. The CDR3 is 15 residues long. Per the germline V gene, CDR1 is SNHLY and CDR2 is FYNNEI. The CDR3 DNA follows: TGTGCCAGCAGTGAACCCACGGTGGCGGGATATGGCTACACCTTC. Protein sequence: CASSEPTVAGYGYTF.

In this sample, this clone turned up a few times. V gene TRBV5-5 combines with J gene TRBJ1-1; TRBD1 might be the D (6 bases). Trimming removed 1 base at V and 4 bases at J, with 14 bases between. The CDR3 totals 15 residues. Germline CDR1 and CDR2: SGHKS and YYEKEE (reference sequence). CDR3 amino acids: CASSLLQGEITEAFF. CDR3 sequence (DNA): TGTGCCAGCAGCTTGTTACAGGGAGAAATCACTGAAGCTTTCTTT.

The V gene is TRBV5-1, the J gene TRBJ2-7; D tentatively reads TRBD1 or TRBD2 (5 bases each). V was pared by 0 bases and J by 3 bases, with 7 bases between. CDR3 length equals 13 residues. CDR1 is SGHRS, CDR2 YFSETQ, per germline. The CDR3 nucleotides read TGCGCCAGCAGCTTGGGGGACGGCTACGAGCAGTACTTC. It specifies CASSLGDGYEQYF.

This rearrangement joins TRBV14 to TRBJ1-5; D may be TRBD1 (6 bases). Looked up from germline, CDR1 is SGHDN and CDR2 is FVKESK. V gave up 3 bases and J gave up 6 bases, with 12 bases separating them. The CDR3 is 14 amino acids. The CDR3 sequence is CASSHSPQGQPQHF. CDR3 sequence (DNA): TGTGCCAGCAGCCACTCTCCACAGGGTCAGCCCCAGCATTTT.

The sample holds a few counts of this clone. The chain uses TRBV6-5 and TRBJ2-7; perhaps TRBD1 as D (6 bases). Germline V CDR1 and CDR2: MNHEY, SVGAGI. Trimming stripped 5 bases from V and 7 bases from J, with 12 bases between. The CDR3 contains 12 residues. The CDR3 region is CASSRTGQEQYF. The CDR3 nucleotides are TGTGCCAGCAGTCGTACAGGGCAAGAGCAGTACTTC.